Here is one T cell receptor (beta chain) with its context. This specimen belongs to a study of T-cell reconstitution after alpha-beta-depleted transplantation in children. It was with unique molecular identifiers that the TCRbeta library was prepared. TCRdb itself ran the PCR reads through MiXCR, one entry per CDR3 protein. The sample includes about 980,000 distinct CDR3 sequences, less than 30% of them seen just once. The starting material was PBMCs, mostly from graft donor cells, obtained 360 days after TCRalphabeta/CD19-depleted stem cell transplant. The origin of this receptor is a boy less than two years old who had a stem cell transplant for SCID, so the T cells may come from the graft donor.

The CDR3 bases are TGTGCCACCAGTGACGGGGGGGCCCGCAATGAGCAGTTCTTC. It codes for CATSDGGARNEQFF. The chain recombines TRBV24-1 with TRBJ2-1, with 8 positions matching TRBD2. CDR1 is KGHDR and CDR2 is SFDVKD in the germline V gene. V shed 4 bases, J shed 6 bases, and the junction held 4 bases outside the gene matches. The CDR3 covers 14 residues.